The source of this T cell receptor (beta chain) is a study of blood T cell repertoires in COVID-19. At the level of the study: The cDNA or gDNA used as material had been derived from T cells, B-cell-depleted T cells, or PBMCs.

CDR1 and CDR2 (germline): MNHEY, SVGAGI. Deletions cut 2 bases from V and 4 bases from J, with 9 bases between. The CDR3 covers 14 residues. The method was immunoSEQ multiplex PCR; TCRdb's version includes in-frame clones alone and lacks a portion of them. The repertoire holds approximately 280,000 clones, with 75% to 90% as singletons. The TCR sequence derives from a man aged 45-65 years with acute or convalescent COVID-19. The sequencing sample was made of peripheral blood. The V gene is TRBV6-5, the J gene TRBJ1-3; no clear D. The CDR3 DNA is TGTGCCAGCAGTTACGCGGGGTCAGGAAACACCATATATTTT. Encoded protein: CASSYAGSGNTIYF.